This T cell receptor (beta chain) was sequenced during a study of T-cell memory formation after mild COVID-19. At the level of the study: There were largely donor-specific TCR clusters.

Constant-segment primers and 5'RACE yielded cDNA libraries for TCR alpha and TCR beta, each carrying sample barcodes and UMIs. TCRdb processed the 5' RACE reads anew with MiXCR; each CDR3 protein has one entry. The table shows more than 400,000 distinct CDR3 sequences, with 15% to 20% occurring only once. Comments on this clonotype: Its matching antigen is unknown.

Notes on the study in general: The finding that pre-infection memory included some responding clones suggested that cross-reactive memory joined. Among clones contracting day 15 to 85, CD4/CD8 was balanced, whereas later expanders leaned CD4+.

The sequencing input was PBMCs or a T cell subset sorted from them (not recorded which). This clonotype originated in an adult woman who had mild COVID-19 (a few samples of this study predate the infection). Cell type and time point are not known.

The CDR3 protein is CATLWTGAGYTF. For the CDR3, the DNA is TGTGCCACCCTCTGGACAGGGGCCGGCTACACCTTC. The V and J genes are TRBV7-9 and TRBJ1-2; TRBD1 matches 9 bases. The CDR3 consists of 12 residues. The germline CDR1 and CDR2 sequences are SEHNR and FQNEAQ (reference sequence). Germline trimming cut 10 bases from V and 8 bases from J; bases unmatched to any gene: 8.